This note documents a single T cell receptor (beta chain) sequence. Antigen unknown. Every TCR library used approximately 3,700 ng of total RNA. Template switching appended UMIs that held a 6-nucleotide sample barcode. Each of TCRalpha and TCRbeta cDNA went through two nested PCRs, lasting about 15 and 9 cycles. TCRdb derives one entry per CDR3 protein from the 5' RACE reads, leaving out DNA. The table lists a few hundred thousand distinct CDR3 sequences. This record comes from a study of monozygotic twins with inflammatory bowel disease. Study results and limitations: Heterogeneous immunosuppressive treatment regimens may have introduced variability into patient repertoires.

The CDR3 sequence is 11 residues long. Germline values: CDR1 DFQATT, CDR2 SNEGSKA (reference sequence). Sequenced sample: blood. The chain links TRBV20-1 to TRBJ2-1. The clonotype was recovered from a human donor with ulcerative colitis or Crohn's disease, or a healthy co-twin of an affected twin (not recorded which). The CDR3 reads CSARRYNEQFF.